This T cell receptor (beta chain) is from a study of beta chain features in type 1 diabetes. As concerns this clone: Antigen specificity is unknown.

Overall study results and limits: Among all four CD4+ subsets, Type 1 diabetes patients had TCRB CDR3s that were moderately but significantly shorter. Cells with high TCR expression could be over-represented by cDNA sequencing.

Markers CD45RO/CCR7/CD25/CD127/CD95/CD27 served to sort CD4+ naive, central memory, regulatory and stem cell-like memory cells. The entirety of the isolated RNA underwent reverse transcription, so expressed TCRB transcripts were sequenced. Libraries were prepared by immunoSEQ multiplex PCR; TCRdb keeps only in-frame clonotypes and omits some of them. The sample carries over 55,000 clones, about 47% recorded once. This TCR derives from a woman in her 40s with type 1 diabetes. The sample taken for sequencing was Tregs from blood.

This CDR3 reads CASSFVDWGTEAFF. DNA of the CDR3: TGTGCCAGCAGTTTCGTGGACTGGGGTACTGAAGCTTTCTTT. V usage is TRBV28 and J usage is TRBJ1-1; D unresolved. The CDR3 totals 14 residues. Trimming took off 3 bases at V and 5 bases at J, with 13 bases between the two ends. CDR1 is MDHEN and CDR2 is SYDVKM in the germline V gene.